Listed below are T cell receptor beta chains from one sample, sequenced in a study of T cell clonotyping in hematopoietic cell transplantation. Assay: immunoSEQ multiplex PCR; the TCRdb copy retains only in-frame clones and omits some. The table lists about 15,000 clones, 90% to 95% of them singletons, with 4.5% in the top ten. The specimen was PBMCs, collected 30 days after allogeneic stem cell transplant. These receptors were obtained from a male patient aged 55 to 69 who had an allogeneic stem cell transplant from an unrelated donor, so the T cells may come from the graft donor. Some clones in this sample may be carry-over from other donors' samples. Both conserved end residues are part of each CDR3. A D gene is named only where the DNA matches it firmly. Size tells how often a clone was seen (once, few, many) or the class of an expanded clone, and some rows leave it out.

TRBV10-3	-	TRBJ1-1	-	CAISGNTEAFF	TGTGCCATCAGCGGGAACACTGAAGCTTTCTTT
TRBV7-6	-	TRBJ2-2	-	CASSVTGPTGELFF	TGTGCCAGCAGCGTAACGGGGCCTACCGGGGAGCTGTTTTTT
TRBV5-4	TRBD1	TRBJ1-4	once	CASSAGQGATTNEKLFF	TGTGCCAGCAGCGCAGGACAGGGGGCAACAACTAATGAAAAACTGTTTTTT
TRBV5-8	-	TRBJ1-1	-	CASSLVPGQLKGNTEAFF	TGTGCCAGCAGCTTGGTCCCCGGACAGTTAAAGGGGAACACTGAAGCTTTCTTT
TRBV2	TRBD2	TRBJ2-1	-	CASSELGLAGGEQFF	TGTGCCAGCAGTGAACTCGGGCTAGCGGGGGGCGAGCAGTTCTTC
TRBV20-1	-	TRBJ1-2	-	CSARGAKGYTF	TGCAGTGCTAGAGGGGCTAAGGGCTACACCTTC
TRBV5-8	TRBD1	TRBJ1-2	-	CASSWTGVGYGYTF	TGTGCCAGCAGCTGGACAGGGGTCGGCTATGGCTACACCTTC
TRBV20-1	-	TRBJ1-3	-	CSASQGNTIYF	TGCAGTGCTAGCCAGGGAAACACCATATATTTT
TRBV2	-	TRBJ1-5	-	CASSPLPRGGQPQHF	TGTGCCAGCAGTCCCCTCCCCAGGGGTGGTCAGCCCCAGCATTTT
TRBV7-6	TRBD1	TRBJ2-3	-	CASSFPRTGTGTGEPDTQYF	TGTGCCAGCAGCTTCCCGAGGACAGGAACCGGGACAGGGGAACCAGATACGCAGTATTTT
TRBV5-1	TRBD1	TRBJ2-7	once	CASSQGTGFSEQYF	TGCGCCAGCAGTCAGGGGACAGGGTTCTCCGAGCAGTACTTC
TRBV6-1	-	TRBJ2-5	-	CASSERPGLQETQYF	TGTGCCAGCAGTGAACGGCCGGGGCTCCAAGAGACCCAGTACTTC
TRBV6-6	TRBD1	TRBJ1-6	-	CASSYSGQGYNSPLHF	TGTGCCAGCAGTTACTCCGGACAGGGCTATAATTCACCCCTCCACTTT
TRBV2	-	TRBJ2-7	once	CASSVLAEPGEEQYF	TGTGCCAGCAGTGTACTAGCAGAACCAGGGGAGGAGCAGTACTTC
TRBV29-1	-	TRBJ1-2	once	CSVERNNYGYTF	TGCAGCGTTGAAAGGAATAACTATGGCTACACCTTC
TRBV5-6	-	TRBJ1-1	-	CASSSILGGRNTEAFF	TGTGCCAGCAGCTCCATTTTGGGAGGGAGGAACACTGAAGCTTTCTTT
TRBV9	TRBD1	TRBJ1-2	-	CASSADPGQGNYGYTF	TGTGCCAGCAGCGCAGACCCGGGACAGGGTAACTATGGCTACACCTTC
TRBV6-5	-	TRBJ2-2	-	CASSLMGAGGELFF	TGTGCCAGCAGTTTGATGGGGGCCGGCGGGGAGCTGTTTTTT
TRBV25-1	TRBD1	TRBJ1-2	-	CASRDRELGYTF	TGTGCCAGCAGAGACAGGGAACTTGGCTACACCTTC
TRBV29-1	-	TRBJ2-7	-	CSVDDRWAGEQYF	TGCAGCGTCGACGACAGGTGGGCCGGGGAGCAGTACTTC
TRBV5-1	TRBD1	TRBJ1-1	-	CASSLRDRNTEAFF	TGCGCCAGCAGCCTCCGGGACAGGAACACTGAAGCTTTCTTT
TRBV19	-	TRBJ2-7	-	CASSPPMKSYEQYF	TGTGCCAGTAGTCCCCCCATGAAGTCCTACGAGCAGTACTTC
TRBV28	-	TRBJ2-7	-	CASRRSTPPKEQYF	TGTGCCAGCAGGCGCTCGACTCCGCCGAAGGAGCAGTACTTC
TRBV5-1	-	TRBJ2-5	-	CASSLDLGRETQYF	TGCGCCAGCAGCTTGGATCTGGGGAGAGAGACCCAGTACTTC
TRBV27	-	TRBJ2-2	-	CASSFSTNTGELFF	TGTGCCAGCAGTTTCAGTACGAACACCGGGGAGCTGTTTTTT
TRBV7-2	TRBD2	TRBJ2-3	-	CASSSRTSGGRGTDTQYF	TGTGCCAGCAGCTCCAGGACTAGCGGGGGGCGGGGCACAGATACGCAGTATTTT
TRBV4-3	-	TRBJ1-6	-	CASSQDSGTGSPLHF	TGCGCCAGCAGCCAGGACTCCGGGACTGGTTCACCCCTCCACTTT
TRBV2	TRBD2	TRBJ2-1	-	CASVAGGPVNEQFF	TGTGCCAGCGTAGCGGGAGGGCCGGTCAATGAGCAGTTCTTC
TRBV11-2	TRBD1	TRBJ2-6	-	CASPHRSRGPGANVLTF	TGTGCCAGCCCTCATCGGAGCAGGGGGCCTGGGGCCAACGTCCTGACTTTC
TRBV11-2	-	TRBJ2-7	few	CASSLQGYEQYF	TGTGCCAGCAGCCTACAGGGCTACGAGCAGTACTTC
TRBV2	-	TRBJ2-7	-	CASRMASSYEQYF	TGTGCCAGCAGAATGGCCAGTTCCTACGAGCAGTACTTC
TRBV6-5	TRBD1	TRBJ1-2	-	CASSYSKGASADGYTF	TGTGCCAGCAGTTACTCGAAGGGGGCAAGTGCCGATGGCTACACCTTC
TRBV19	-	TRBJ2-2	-	CASRDRTNTGELFF	TGTGCCAGCAGAGACAGAACCAACACCGGGGAGCTGTTTTTT
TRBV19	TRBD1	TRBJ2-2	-	CASRDRGVDTGELFF	TGTGCCAGTAGAGACAGGGGGGTTGACACCGGGGAGCTGTTTTTT
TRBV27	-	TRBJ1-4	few	CASSFNGGMYEKLFF	TGTGCCAGCAGTTTTAACGGGGGCATGTATGAAAAACTGTTTTTT
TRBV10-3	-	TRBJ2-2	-	CAISEETGWTGELFF	TGTGCCATCAGTGAGGAAACAGGGTGGACCGGGGAGCTGTTTTTT